One T cell receptor beta chain is described in this entry. Antigen: not known. This sample is part of a study of blood T cells in healthy people across ages. Using a J-beta primer mix together with a sample-barcoded 5' primer, a second PCR was run for 7 to 11 cycles. Unique molecular identifiers of 12 random nucleotides labeled each cDNA. TCRdb itself ran the 5' RACE reads through MiXCR, one entry per CDR3 protein. The sample includes over 950,000 distinct CDR3 sequences, 45% to 60% of them seen just once. After removal of 2 bases from V and 5 bases from J, the junction contained 4 bases not matched to a gene. Germline V gene lookup returns CDR1 LGHNA and CDR2 YNFKEQ. This CDR3 is built from 15 residues. Study-wide findings and caveats: The CMV status of each donor remained undetermined, and this could have confounded shifts in expanded clonotypes. Long-lived donors carried more naive CD4+ cells and greater diversity than aged donors.

The sequence derives from a woman aged 55-69 years in good health. The chain uses TRBV4-2 and TRBJ2-3; 10 bases fit TRBD1. The sequenced material came from blood. The CDR3 here is CASSQSGTGVDTQYF. The CDR3 DNA sequence: TGTGCCAGCAGCCAATCCGGGACAGGGGTAGATACGCAGTATTTT.